This TCR beta chain emerged from a study of CD8+CD57+ T cells in acquired aplastic anemia. Sequencing involved patients with CD8+CD57+ cell expansion previously shown by flow cytometry. No therapy had been given to the patients at the time of blood sampling. This clonotype was seen a few times. Germline loops: CDR1 SNHLY, CDR2 FYNNEI. The CDR3 runs 14 residues. V shed 7 bases and J 6 bases; nucleotides not matched to a gene: 8. Both TCR beta VDJ combination and CDR3 sequence profiling were carried out. Genomic DNA was the template for this profiling. TCRdb itself ran the reads through MiXCR, one entry per CDR3 protein. The data contain around 200,000 distinct CDR3 sequences, more than 45% of them singletons.

This clonotype was sampled from a human donor with aplastic anemia. The chain recombines TRBV2 with TRBJ2-7; TRBD1 agrees at 11 bases. Sequenced material: sorted CD4+, CD8+, or CD8+CD57+ T cells (not recorded which) from PBMCs. This CDR3 is CASTWTGGLGEQYF. The CDR3 coding sequence is TGTGCCAGCACCTGGACAGGGGGCTTGGGCGAGCAGTACTTC.